Given below is one T cell receptor beta chain in context. Trimming removed 3 bases from V and 7 bases from J; junction bases left unmatched: 7. This CDR3 region has 14 residues. From germline, CDR1 is ENHRY and CDR2 SYGVKD. This sample is part of a study of Graves' ophthalmopathy and Graves' hyperthyroidism. Amplified material comprised TCR beta CDR3 regions derived from RNA transcripts. RT-PCR was first run with HTBI primers, then multiplex PCR in a second round. Each CDR3 protein is one row after TCRdb ran MiXCR on the multiplex PCR reads. The profile shows about 220,000 distinct CDR3 sequences, around a fifth of them singletons.

The chain couples TRBV10-3 to TRBJ1-2; 8 bases are a match to TRBD1. Source material: peripheral blood. This clonotype was obtained from a woman in her 50s with Graves' ophthalmopathy. The CDR3 spells CAISDYTTGGGYTF. CDR3 in DNA: TGTGCCATCAGTGACTATACTACAGGGGGTGGCTACACCTTC.